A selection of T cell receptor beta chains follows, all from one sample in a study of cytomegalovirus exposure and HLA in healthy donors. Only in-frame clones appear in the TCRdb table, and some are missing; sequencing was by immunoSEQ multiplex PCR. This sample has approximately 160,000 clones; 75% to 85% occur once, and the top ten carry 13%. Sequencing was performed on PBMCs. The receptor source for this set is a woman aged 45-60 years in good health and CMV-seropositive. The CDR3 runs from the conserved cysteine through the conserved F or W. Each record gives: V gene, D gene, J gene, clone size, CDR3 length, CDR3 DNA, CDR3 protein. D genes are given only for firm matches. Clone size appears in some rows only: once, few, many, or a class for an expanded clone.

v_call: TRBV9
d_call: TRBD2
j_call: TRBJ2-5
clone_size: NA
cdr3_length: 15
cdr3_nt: TGTGCCAGCAGCTCCGCACTAGCGGGGGAAGAGACCCAGTACTTC
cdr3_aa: CASSSALAGEETQYF

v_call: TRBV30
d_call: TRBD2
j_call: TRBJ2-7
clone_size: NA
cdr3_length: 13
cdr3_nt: TGTGCCTGGAGAGCGGGGGGGCCTTACGAGCAGTACTTC
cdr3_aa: CAWRAGGPYEQYF

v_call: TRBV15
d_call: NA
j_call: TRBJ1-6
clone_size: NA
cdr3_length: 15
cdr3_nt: TGTGCCACCAGCAGAGTTTGGAGAGCAAATTCACCCCTCCACTTT
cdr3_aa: CATSRVWRANSPLHF

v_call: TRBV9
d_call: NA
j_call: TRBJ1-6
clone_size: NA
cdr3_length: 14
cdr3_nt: TGTGCCAGCAGCGTAGGGGCCCCGCACGAACCCCTCCACTTT
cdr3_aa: CASSVGAPHEPLHF

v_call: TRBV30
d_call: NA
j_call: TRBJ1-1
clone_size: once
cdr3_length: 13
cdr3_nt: TGTGCCTGGAAAACTCAGGGGAACACTGAAGCTTTCTTT
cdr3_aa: CAWKTQGNTEAFF

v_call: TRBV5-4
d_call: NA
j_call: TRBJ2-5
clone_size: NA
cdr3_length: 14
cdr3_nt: TGTGCCAGCAGCTTAACCGGGGGCCAAGAGACCCAGTACTTC
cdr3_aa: CASSLTGGQETQYF

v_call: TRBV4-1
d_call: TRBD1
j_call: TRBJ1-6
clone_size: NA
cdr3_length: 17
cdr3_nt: TGCGCCAGCAGCCAACTCGGGACAGGGGAGTGGAATTCACCCCTCCACTTT
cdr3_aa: CASSQLGTGEWNSPLHF

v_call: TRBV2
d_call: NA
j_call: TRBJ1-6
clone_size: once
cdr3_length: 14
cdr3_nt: TGTGCCAGCAGTGAAGGCAGGGATAATTCACCCCTCCACTTT
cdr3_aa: CASSEGRDNSPLHF

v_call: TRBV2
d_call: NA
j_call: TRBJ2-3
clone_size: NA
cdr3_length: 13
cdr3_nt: TGTGCCAGCAGTGAAGGTATTGTCGGTACGCAGTATTTT
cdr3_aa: CASSEGIVGTQYF

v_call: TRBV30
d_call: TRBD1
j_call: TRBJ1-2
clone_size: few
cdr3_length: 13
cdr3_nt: TGTGCCTGGAGTAACAGGGGAAGCGGCGGCTACACCTTC
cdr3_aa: CAWSNRGSGGYTF

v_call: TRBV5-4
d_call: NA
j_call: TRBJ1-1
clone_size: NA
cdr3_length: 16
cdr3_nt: TGTGCCAGCCGCGACCTTGGCGGGGCCTTCGACACTGAAGCTTTCTTT
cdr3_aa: CASRDLGGAFDTEAFF

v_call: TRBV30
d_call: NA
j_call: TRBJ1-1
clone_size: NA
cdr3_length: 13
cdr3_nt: TGTGCCTGGAGTGGACAGACCAACACTGAAGCTTTCTTT
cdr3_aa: CAWSGQTNTEAFF

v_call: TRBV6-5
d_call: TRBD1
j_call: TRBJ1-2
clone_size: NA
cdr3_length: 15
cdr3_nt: TGTGCCAGCAGCCCCGGACAGGGGGTTTTCTATGGCTACACCTTC
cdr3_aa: CASSPGQGVFYGYTF

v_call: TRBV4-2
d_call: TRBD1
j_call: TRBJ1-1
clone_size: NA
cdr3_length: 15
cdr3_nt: TGTGCCAGCAGCCTGGGGACAGTCCTTCACACTGAAGCTTTCTTT
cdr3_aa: CASSLGTVLHTEAFF

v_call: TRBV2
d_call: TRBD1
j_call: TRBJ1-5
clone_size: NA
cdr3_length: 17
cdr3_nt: TGTGCCAGCAGTGAAATGGGACAGGGGGCTTCTGGTCAGCCCCAGCATTTT
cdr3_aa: CASSEMGQGASGQPQHF

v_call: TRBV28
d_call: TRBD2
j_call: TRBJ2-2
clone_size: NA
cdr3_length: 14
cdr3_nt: TGTGCCAGCAGTTTCCGGGGACTAGCGGGGGGGATGTTTTTT
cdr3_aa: CASSFRGLAGGMFF

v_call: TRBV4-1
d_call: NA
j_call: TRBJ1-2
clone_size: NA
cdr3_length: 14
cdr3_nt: TGCGCCAGCAGCCAAGTATCCAGTCCCTATGGCTACACCTTC
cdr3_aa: CASSQVSSPYGYTF

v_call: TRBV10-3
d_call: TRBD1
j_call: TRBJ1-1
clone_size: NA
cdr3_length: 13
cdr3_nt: TGTGCCACCAGACAGGGGGAAAACACTGAAGCTTTCTTT
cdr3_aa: CATRQGENTEAFF

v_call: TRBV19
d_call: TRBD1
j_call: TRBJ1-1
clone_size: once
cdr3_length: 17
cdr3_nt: TGTGCCAGTAGCGCAGACAGGGTTTCATGGGGGAACACTGAAGCTTTCTTT
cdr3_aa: CASSADRVSWGNTEAFF

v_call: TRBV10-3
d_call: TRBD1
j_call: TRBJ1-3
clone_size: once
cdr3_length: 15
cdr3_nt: TGTGCCATCACTAGACAGGGGGGAAGTGGAAACACCATATATTTT
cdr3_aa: CAITRQGGSGNTIYF

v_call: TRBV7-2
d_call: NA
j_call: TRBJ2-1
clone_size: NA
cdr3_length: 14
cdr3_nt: TGTGCCAGCAGCTTAGCGGGGGGGCCGAGTGAGCAGTTCTTC
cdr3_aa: CASSLAGGPSEQFF

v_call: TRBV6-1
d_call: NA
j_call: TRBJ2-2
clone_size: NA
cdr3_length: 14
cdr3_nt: TGTGCCAGCAGGAGGAGCGGTGGAACCGGGGAGCTGTTTTTT
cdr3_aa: CASRRSGGTGELFF

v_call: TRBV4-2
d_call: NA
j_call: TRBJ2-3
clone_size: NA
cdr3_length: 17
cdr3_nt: TGTGCCAGCAGCCCGATACGGCGCGGGGAGAGCACAGATACGCAGTATTTT
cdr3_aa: CASSPIRRGESTDTQYF

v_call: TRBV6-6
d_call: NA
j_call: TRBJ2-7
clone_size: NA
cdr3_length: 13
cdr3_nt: TGTGCCAGCAGGCCCATCAGCTCCTACGAGCAGTACTTC
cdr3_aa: CASRPISSYEQYF

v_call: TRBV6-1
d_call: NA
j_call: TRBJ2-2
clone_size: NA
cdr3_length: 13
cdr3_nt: TGTGCCAGCATTAGAGAGAGCACCGGGGAGCTGTTTTTT
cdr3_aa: CASIRESTGELFF

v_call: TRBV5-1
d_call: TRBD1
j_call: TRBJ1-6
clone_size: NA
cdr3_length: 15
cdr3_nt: TGCGCCAGCAGCTTGTATACAGGGGATAATTCACCCCTCCACTTT
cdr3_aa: CASSLYTGDNSPLHF

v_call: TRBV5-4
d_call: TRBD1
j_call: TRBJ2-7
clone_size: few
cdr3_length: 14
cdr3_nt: TGTGCCAGCAGCCAGGGACAGGATAGGTGGGAGCAGTACTTC
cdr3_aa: CASSQGQDRWEQYF

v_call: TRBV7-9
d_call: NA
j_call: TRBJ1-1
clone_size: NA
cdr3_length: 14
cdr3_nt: TGTTCCAGCAGCTTGAGTAGAACGAGCACTGAAGCTTTCTTT
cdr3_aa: CSSSLSRTSTEAFF

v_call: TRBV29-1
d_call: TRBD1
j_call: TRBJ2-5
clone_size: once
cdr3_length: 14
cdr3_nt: TGCAGCGTGACACGAGGGACAGGGGGAGAGACCCAGTACTTC
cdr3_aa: CSVTRGTGGETQYF

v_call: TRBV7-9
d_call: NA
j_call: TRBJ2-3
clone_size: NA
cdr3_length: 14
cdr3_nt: TGTGCCAGCAGCTTAGCGGGCGTCACAGATACGCAGTATTTT
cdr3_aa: CASSLAGVTDTQYF

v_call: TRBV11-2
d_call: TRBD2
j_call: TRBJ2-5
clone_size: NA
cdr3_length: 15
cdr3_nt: TGTGCCAGCACCCCTGCGGGACTAGCGGAAGAGACCCAGTACTTC
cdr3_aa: CASTPAGLAEETQYF

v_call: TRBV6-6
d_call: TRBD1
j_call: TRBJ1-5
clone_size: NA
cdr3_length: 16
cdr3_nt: TGTGCCAGCAGTTACCCGGGACAGGGGGCCGGTCAGCCCCAGCATTTT
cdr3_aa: CASSYPGQGAGQPQHF

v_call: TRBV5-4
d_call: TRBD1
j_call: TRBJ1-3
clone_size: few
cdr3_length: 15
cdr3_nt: TGTGCCAGCAGCTTTACAGGGGGCTCTGGAAACACCATATATTTT
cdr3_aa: CASSFTGGSGNTIYF

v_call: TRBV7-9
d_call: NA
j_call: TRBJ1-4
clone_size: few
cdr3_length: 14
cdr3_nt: TGTGCCAGCAGCTCGACTGAGGGAGGTGAAAAACTGTTTTTT
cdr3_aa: CASSSTEGGEKLFF

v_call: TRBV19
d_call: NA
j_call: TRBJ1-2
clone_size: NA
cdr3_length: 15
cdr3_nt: TGTGCCAGTACCCCGAGAGGGGGGGGCGACTATGGCTACACCTTC
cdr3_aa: CASTPRGGGDYGYTF

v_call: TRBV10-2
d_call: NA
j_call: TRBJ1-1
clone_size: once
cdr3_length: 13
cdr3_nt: TGCGCCAGCAGACCACAGGTAAACACTGAAGCTTTCTTT
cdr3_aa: CASRPQVNTEAFF

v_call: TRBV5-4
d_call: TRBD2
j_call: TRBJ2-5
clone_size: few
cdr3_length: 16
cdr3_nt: TGTGCCAGCAGCCCCTCCCGGACTAGCGGGGGAGAGACCCAGTACTTC
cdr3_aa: CASSPSRTSGGETQYF